The rows below give T cell receptor beta chains drawn from one sample of a study of beta chain features in type 1 diabetes. The protocol was immunoSEQ multiplex PCR, while the TCRdb copy is restricted to in-frame clones and leaves out a portion. The table shows 400,000 to 500,000 clones, with approximately 15% occurring only once. The source material was naive CD4+ T cells from blood. The receptors were gathered from a man younger than 40 in good health. Each CDR3 is given with its conserved first and last residue. The order of the fields is D gene, clone size, J gene, V gene, CDR3 DNA, CDR3 protein. D genes are given only for firm matches. Rows may omit the clone size; those that give it use once, few, many or a size class.

>-|-|TRBJ1-1|TRBV27
TGTGCCAGCAGTTTCTCGACGGGTGAAGCTTTCTTT
CASSFSTGEAFF
>-|few|TRBJ2-1|TRBV28
TGTGCCAGCAGTAGAGTAGGGATGTTCTTC
CASSRVGMFF
>-|-|TRBJ2-1|TRBV7-2
TGTGCCAGCAGCTTAGTCGGGAGCTCCTACAATGAGCAGTTCTTC
CASSLVGSSYNEQFF
>-|few|TRBJ2-3|TRBV9
TGTGCCAGCAGCGTAGTGGCGAATTCAGATACGCAGTATTTT
CASSVVANSDTQYF
>-|few|TRBJ2-5|TRBV7-6
TGTGCCAGCAGCTTAGCGGCGGCTCCTGAGACCCAGTACTTC
CASSLAAAPETQYF
>TRBD2|few|TRBJ2-5|TRBV29-1
TGCAGCGTAACCCCACCCCCGGGAGGAAGGATCGAGACCCAGTACTTC
CSVTPPPGGRIETQYF
>-|few|TRBJ2-3|TRBV11-2
TGTGCCAGCAGCTTAACTGGCCCTGCCTCGGATACGCAGTATTTT
CASSLTGPASDTQYF
>-|few|TRBJ2-1|TRBV5-1
TGCGCCAGCAGCTTAGGGCTAACCGCCCCGTCTGAGCAGTTCTTC
CASSLGLTAPSEQFF
>-|few|TRBJ1-2|TRBV5-4
TGTGCCAGCACACAGGGTTCGGATAACTATGGCTACACCTTC
CASTQGSDNYGYTF
>TRBD1|-|TRBJ2-1|TRBV5-1
TGCGCCAGCAGCAGAGAGCTTGGTACAGGGGTAAACAATGAGCAGTTCTTC
CASSRELGTGVNNEQFF
>-|-|TRBJ2-4|TRBV7-9
TGTGCCAGCAACCCGGGGGACTTGCCGGCCAAAAACATTCAGTACTTC
CASNPGDLPAKNIQYF
>-|few|TRBJ2-3|TRBV5-4
TGTGCCAGCAGCTTTACCGGGACCCTAGCCGATACGCAGTATTTT
CASSFTGTLADTQYF
>-|-|TRBJ2-7|TRBV20-1
TGCAGTGGGCAAACATCCTACGAGCAGTACTTC
CSGQTSYEQYF
>TRBD2|-|TRBJ2-5|TRBV27
TGTGCCAGCAGTTCTCCTAGCGGGACTAAAGAGACCCAGTACTTC
CASSSPSGTKETQYF
>-|-|TRBJ1-1|TRBV15
TGTGCCACCAGCAGAGATCTCGACCGACGGAACACTGAAGCTTTCTTT
CATSRDLDRRNTEAFF
>-|few|TRBJ2-3|TRBV7-8
TGTGCCAGCAGCTTGGCGGGCGTTCGGGGCACAGATACGCAGTATTTT
CASSLAGVRGTDTQYF
>TRBD1|few|TRBJ2-7|TRBV13
TGTGCCAGCAGCGTAAGACAGGGGGCCTACGAGCAGTACTTC
CASSVRQGAYEQYF
>-|few|TRBJ1-5|TRBV7-9
TGTGCCAGCAGCTTAGGAGAGTCCCAGCCCCAGCATTTT
CASSLGESQPQHF
>-|-|TRBJ2-7|TRBV6-1
TGTGCCAGCAGTGCTGGATCTGCCCGGCAGTACTTC
CASSAGSARQYF
>-|few|TRBJ2-7|TRBV5-1
TGCGCCAGTTACACTAAGGACATCTCTTCCTTTCGGGTATCCTACGAGCAGTACTTC
CASYTKDISSFRVSYEQYF
>-|few|TRBJ1-1|TRBV30
TGTGCCTGGTCTTCCGGGCGGGGAGGCAACACTGAAGCTTTCTTT
CAWSSGRGGNTEAFF
>TRBD2|-|TRBJ2-1|TRBV5-4
TGTGCCAGCAGCAAAGGGGAGGGGTTATACAATGAGCAGTTCTTC
CASSKGEGLYNEQFF
>-|-|TRBJ2-5|TRBV6-5
TGTGCCAGCAGAAAAACCCCCACACTCCAAGAGACCCAGTACTTC
CASRKTPTLQETQYF
>-|-|TRBJ1-1|TRBV30
TGTGCCTGGAGTCATAACAGGGTAACTGAAGCTTTCTTT
CAWSHNRVTEAFF
>-|few|TRBJ2-1|TRBV7-3
TGTGCCAGCAGCCCGATCGCTGGCAGGACTGAGCAGTTCTTC
CASSPIAGRTEQFF
>-|-|TRBJ2-1|TRBV4-3
TGCGCCAGCAGCCAAGAGCCTAGGTACAATGAGCAGTTCTTC
CASSQEPRYNEQFF
>-|-|TRBJ2-3|TRBV7-2
TGTGCCAGCAGACTCGGGGGAGATACGCAGTATTTT
CASRLGGDTQYF
>-|-|TRBJ1-2|TRBV29-1
TGCAGCGTTGTAAACGCCGCCCACTATGGCTACCCCTTC
CSVVNAAHYGYPF
>TRBD2|-|TRBJ2-1|TRBV7-8
TGTGCCAGCACTTCCCGGGAGGCCACCAATGAGCAGTTCTTC
CASTSREATNEQFF
>-|-|TRBJ2-2|TRBV25-1
TGTGCCAGCAGTGTACTGAGGAGTGAGGGCGGGGAGCTGTTTTTT
CASSVLRSEGGELFF
>TRBD2|-|TRBJ2-1|TRBV28
TGTGCCAGCAGGGGACTAGAAATTGGGGAAGAGCAGTTCTTC
CASRGLEIGEEQFF
>-|-|TRBJ1-5|TRBV7-2
TGTGCCAGCAGCTTAGGGTCCAGGAGGGATCAGCCCCAGCATTTT
CASSLGSRRDQPQHF
>TRBD2|once|TRBJ2-5|TRBV15
TGTGCCACCAGCAGACTAGCGGGGGGAGGGGAGACCCAGTACTTC
CATSRLAGGGETQYF
>-|-|TRBJ2-5|TRBV19
TGTGCCAGTAGTATAGGACTGCCGGGGGAGACCCAGTACTTC
CASSIGLPGETQYF
>-|few|TRBJ2-3|TRBV2
TGTGCCAGCAGTGGACTGGCGGCAGATACGCAGTATTTT
CASSGLAADTQYF
>-|-|TRBJ2-6|TRBV5-1
TGCGCCAGCAGCCCCGATGCGAGGTCTGGGGCCAACGTCCTGACTTTC
CASSPDARSGANVLTF
>-|many|TRBJ2-1|TRBV4-3
TGCGCCAGCAGCCAAGCGCTCAATGAGCAGTTCTTC
CASSQALNEQFF
>TRBD1|few|TRBJ1-1|TRBV18
TGTGCCAGCTCACCCGGACAGGGAAGGAACACTGAAGCTTTCTTT
CASSPGQGRNTEAFF